This T cell receptor beta chain was recovered during a study of blood T cell repertoires in COVID-19. Germline V gene sequence: CDR1 SGHTA, CDR2 FQGNSA. The CDR3 loop spans 16 amino acids. Trimming at V came to 4 bases and at J to 5 bases, leaving 7 bases not matched to a gene. Original processing methods: For nucleated cells, counts were estimated from reference gene primer amplification. Assay used: immunoSEQ multiplex PCR; TCRdb lists only in-frame clones, some missing. The V and J calls and the clone size are those of that table, but D and trimming were determined from the DNA. The sample consists of 100,000 to 150,000 clones, roughly 79% of them appearing once.

The chain is built from TRBV7-2 and TRBJ2-1; 11 positions agree with TRBD2. The source is a human donor in a cohort sampled during active COVID-19. Sequenced sample: peripheral blood. The DNA of the CDR3 is TGTGCCAGCAGCTACCGACTAGCGGGATTAAACAATGAGCAGTTCTTC. Amino acids: CASSYRLAGLNNEQFF.